The 20 T cell receptor beta chains below come from one sample, sequenced in a study of shared clonotypes between healthy human individuals. Clones were sequenced by immunoSEQ multiplex PCR, and TCRdb holds only the in-frame ones, with some missing. The sample lists 2.3 million or so clones; 90% to 95% were seen once. Sequencing input: naive CD4+ T cells from PBMCs. The subset: CD45RA+ positively selected. These receptors all stem from a man aged 18 to 29 in good health. Some clones in this sample may be carry-over from other donors' samples.

The CDR3 spells CAISESRGIADTQYF. For the CDR3, the DNA is TGTGCCATCAGTGAGTCGCGGGGAATCGCAGATACGCAGTATTTT. The chain uses TRBV10-3 and TRBJ2-3; tentatively, D is TRBD2 (6 bases). The germline gives CDR1 ENHRY, CDR2 SYGVKD. Trimming pared 0 bases from V and 4 bases from J, leaving 11 bases between. This CDR3 has 15 amino acids.

The rearrangement joins TRBV5-1 to TRBJ2-4; 16 nucleotides agree with TRBD2. J lost 3 bases, V lost 6 bases, and 9 bases had no gene match. Germline V gene lookup returns CDR1 SGHRS and CDR2 YFSETQ. CDR3 length equals 18 residues. The CDR3 loop reads CASNWGLAGGSGKNIQYF. The CDR3 DNA follows: TGCGCCAGCAACTGGGGACTAGCGGGAGGGTCGGGCAAAAACATTCAGTACTTC.

Worth noting for this clone: The sample holds other DNA sequences that translate to the same CDR3. In DNA, the CDR3 is TGCGCCAGCAGCCAAGTTTTGAACACTGAAGCTTTCTTT. Translated: CASSQVLNTEAFF. V gene TRBV4-1 combines with J gene TRBJ1-1, with D unclear. The CDR3 covers 13 residues. Trimming left V 1 base short and J 0 bases short, with 3 bases between. In germline, CDR1 is MGHRA, CDR2 YSYEKL.

This clone has just one count. The CDR3 coding sequence is TGTGCCAGCAGCTCCCGGACTGATCAAGAGACCCAGTACTTC. This gives the protein CASSSRTDQETQYF. V and J are TRBV9 and TRBJ2-5, with a tentative D call TRBD2 (5 bases). Germline lookup yields CDR1 SGDLS and CDR2 YYNGEE. V shed 4 bases and J shed 2 bases, with 12 bases lying between them. This CDR3 spans 14 amino acids.

The sample holds one count of this clone. V usage is TRBV27 and J usage is TRBJ1-4; D is ambiguous. Germline V gives CDR1 MNHEY, CDR2 SMNVEV (reference sequence). CDR3 length: 16 amino acids. V lost 6 bases and J 7 bases, leaving 21 bases between the germline ends. This CDR3 is CASRERFSGSVEKLFF. The CDR3, as DNA: TGTGCCAGCAGAGAAAGGTTTTCGGGGTCCGTTGAAAAACTGTTTTTT.

The V and J genes are TRBV28 and TRBJ1-1, with D tentatively TRBD1 (5 bases). The V and J ends lost 3 bases and 10 bases respectively, with 6 bases between them. Germline CDR1 is MDHEN and CDR2 is SYDVKM. This CDR3 has 10 residues. CDR3 sequence reads: CASSLRGAFF. The CDR3 region has the DNA TGTGCCAGCAGTTTGAGGGGAGCTTTCTTT.

V and J are TRBV30 and TRBJ1-5; 12 nucleotides line up with TRBD1. Germline V lookup: CDR1 GTSNPN, CDR2 SVGIG (reference sequence). The V segment lost 3 bases and the J segment 5 bases; nucleotides outside the gene matches: 8. The CDR3 extends over 16 amino acids. DNA of the CDR3: TGTGCCTGGAGCGCCTTTGGGACAGGGGGCGATCAGCCCCAGCATTTT. Its protein product is CAWSAFGTGGDQPQHF.

The rearrangement uses TRBV30 and TRBJ2-3; 11 bases align to TRBD2. The CDR3 is 14 residues long. Germline values: CDR1 GTSNPN, CDR2 SVGIG (reference sequence). The V segment lost 5 bases and the J segment 2 bases; nucleotides outside the gene matches: 3. The CDR3 region has the DNA TGTGCCTGGCAGGGACTAGCGGCCACAGATACGCAGTATTTT. Translating gives CAWQGLAATDTQYF.

This chain links TRBV5-1 with TRBJ1-4; possible D gene TRBD1, 5 bases. This CDR3 is built from 15 residues. Germline CDR1 and CDR2: SGHRS and YFSETQ. Deletions cut 4 bases from V and 5 bases from J, with 15 bases between. The CDR3 DNA reads as TGCGCCAGCAGCGCAGCCGGGACCCAAAATGAAAAACTGTTTTTT. Translating gives CASSAAGTQNEKLFF.

J is TRBJ2-7 and V is TRBV7-6; TRBD2 aligns across 9 bases. J was trimmed by 6 bases and V by 2 bases; bases with no gene match: 17. Germline CDR1 and CDR2: SGHVS and FNYEAQ. The CDR3 sequence is 18 residues long. The CDR3 loop reads CASSLLAGPTVRPSEQYF. As DNA, the CDR3 is TGTGCCAGCAGCTTACTAGCGGGGCCAACAGTTCGGCCGTCCGAGCAGTACTTC.

The rearrangement links TRBV6-6 to TRBJ2-5; no definite D call. This CDR3 spans 16 amino acids. The germline gives CDR1 MNHNY, CDR2 SVGAGI (reference sequence). Trimming shortened V by 2 bases and J by 3 bases, and 16 bases separated the two germline ends. CDR3 loop: CASSYAAGTTKETQYF. DNA of the CDR3: TGTGCCAGCAGTTACGCTGCTGGCACCACTAAAGAGACCCAGTACTTC.

Details on this clone: Different DNA sequences within this sample yield the same CDR3. The chain couples TRBV5-1 to TRBJ2-3; D not resolved. CDR3 length: 15 residues. Germline loops: CDR1 SGHRS, CDR2 YFSETQ. Deletions cut 0 bases from V and 0 bases from J, with 8 bases between. This chain's CDR3 is CASSLAVTSTDTQYF. The CDR3 region has the DNA TGCGCCAGCAGCTTGGCGGTGACTAGCACAGATACGCAGTATTTT.

The rearrangement uses TRBV27 and TRBJ1-2, with 7 positions matching TRBD1. Germline V lookup: CDR1 MNHEY, CDR2 SMNVEV (reference sequence). The CDR3 contains 12 residues. The ends lost 5 bases at V and 6 bases at J; junction bases unmatched: 3. CDR3 DNA sequence: TGTGCCAGCAGTACGAGGGGGCATGGCTACACCTTC. Its protein product is CASSTRGHGYTF.

The genes are TRBV18 and TRBJ2-7; D is ambiguous. There are 12 residues in the CDR3. The V gene lost 0 bases and the J gene lost 6 bases, with 6 bases spanning the gap. Germline assignment: CDR1 KGHSH and CDR2 LQKENI. The CDR3: CASSPPSFEQYF. The DNA for the CDR3 is TGTGCCAGCTCACCACCCAGTTTCGAGCAGTACTTC.

The chain has TRBV29-1 and TRBJ2-1; 12 bases are a match to TRBD2. With 1 base clipped from V and 12 bases from J, the junction kept 16 bases outside the gene matches. This CDR3 contains 17 residues. The germline gives CDR1 SQVTM, CDR2 ANQGSEA. The CDR3 here is CSVEGGLAGGPPVGQFF. The CDR3 region has the DNA TGCAGCGTTGAAGGAGGGCTAGCGGGAGGGCCCCCGGTCGGGCAGTTCTTC.

The gene calls are TRBV2 and TRBJ1-3; D gene uncertain. The CDR3 extends over 17 amino acids. The V gene lost 5 bases and the J gene lost 2 bases, with 19 bases spanning the gap. CDR1 and CDR2 from the germline V gene are SNHLY and FYNNEI. The CDR3 region has the DNA TGTGCCAGCAGTTTCCGGAGTATCACCGCTCCTGGAAACACCATATATTTT. Its protein product is CASSFRSITAPGNTIYF.

The chain uses TRBV28 and TRBJ1-4; TRBD1 aligns across 7 bases. The CDR3 sequence is 16 residues long. The trim removed 3 bases at V and 4 bases at J, leaving 8 bases unmatched. The germline V gene has CDR1 MDHEN and CDR2 SYDVKM. CDR3 sequence: CASSFRTGTVNEKLFF. CDR3 in DNA: TGTGCCAGCAGTTTCAGGACCGGGACAGTTAATGAAAAACTGTTTTTT.

A remark on this clone: The same CDR3 also results from other DNA sequences found in this sample. The rearrangement uses TRBV28 and TRBJ1-2, with 8 nucleotides matching TRBD1. Germline CDR1 is MDHEN and CDR2 is SYDVKM. CDR3 length: 15 amino acids. Trimming cost V 4 bases and J 0 bases; bases outside gene matches: 4. In DNA form, the CDR3 reads TGTGCCAGCAGTTCTACAGGGGGAGCTAACTATGGCTACACCTTC. Its translation: CASSSTGGANYGYTF.

The CDR3 DNA follows: TGTGCCAGCCGAATGACCGCTCAGGGTGAGCAGTTCTTC. It encodes CASRMTAQGEQFF. J is TRBJ2-1 and V is TRBV6-6, with a tentative D call TRBD1 (5 bases). CDR1 MNHNY and CDR2 SVGAGI come from the germline V gene (reference sequence). Trimming took off 8 bases at V and 9 bases at J, with 17 bases between the two ends. This CDR3 has 13 amino acids.

Turning to this clone: The same CDR3 is also encoded by other DNA sequences in this sample. The chain employs TRBV28 and TRBJ1-2; possible D gene TRBD1, 6 bases. The CDR3 covers 15 residues. V was cut by 2 bases and J by 2 bases, with 12 bases left in between. From germline, CDR1 is MDHEN and CDR2 SYDVKM. CDR3 protein: CASSLGGAENYGYTF. The DNA for the CDR3 is TGTGCCAGCAGTTTAGGGGGGGCTGAGAACTATGGCTACACCTTC.